The entry below gives a single TCR beta chain sequence along with its context. The data stem from a study of blood T cell repertoires in COVID-19. Using immunoSEQ multiplex PCR, the repertoire was profiled, and TCRdb retains in-frame clones only, with some absent. This sample has under 300,000 clones, with 70% to 85% found just once. Recruitment covered about two dozen US areas and drew participants whose ages spanned roughly 18 to 100 years. Allocation to cohorts depended on clinical history reported by the participants. The CDR3 runs to 17 residues. V shed 8 bases and J 5 bases; nucleotides not matched to a gene: 13. Germline CDR1 and CDR2: WSHSY and SAAADI.

Sequencing used PBMCs or T cells enriched from blood (not recorded which). The V call is TRBV10-2, the J call TRBJ2-3; TRBD2 matches 13 bases. This TCR derives from a man aged 40-49 years who had recovered from COVID-19. CDR3 loop: CASSVGTSGAWGDTQYF. CDR3 DNA: TGCGCCAGCTCCGTCGGGACTAGCGGGGCCTGGGGAGATACGCAGTATTTT.